The clone carrying this T cell receptor (beta chain) was observed a handful of times. Its matching antigen is unknown. The sample originates from a study of T cell repertoires in cytomegalovirus infection. Study as a whole: Signatures in public TCR beta sequences pointed to both CMV infection and matching HLA type. Study outcomes and limitations: The ex vivo response was dominated by HLA-C-restricted CMV-specific TCR beta clonotypes. Using cumulative public TCR beta family frequency, the authors identified those who carried CMV together with the relevant HLA.

One entry per CDR3 protein, called by TCRdb with MiXCR from the reads. This table holds about 360,000 distinct CDR3 sequences, around a sixth found once. Germline CDR1 reads SGHTA; CDR2 reads FQGNSA. After removal of 5 bases from V and 10 bases from J, the junction contained 11 bases not matched to a gene. The CDR3 spans 14 residues. This rearrangement joins TRBV7-2 to TRBJ1-1; 9 nucleotides agree with TRBD1. This TCR derives from a human donor in good health (CMV status not recorded). Some clones in this sample may be carry-over from other donors' samples. Material for sequencing was PBMCs. CDR3 nucleotides: TGTGCCAGCAGCCTAGGGGGACAGGGAGACGGAGCTTTCTTT. This sequence encodes CASSLGGQGDGAFF.